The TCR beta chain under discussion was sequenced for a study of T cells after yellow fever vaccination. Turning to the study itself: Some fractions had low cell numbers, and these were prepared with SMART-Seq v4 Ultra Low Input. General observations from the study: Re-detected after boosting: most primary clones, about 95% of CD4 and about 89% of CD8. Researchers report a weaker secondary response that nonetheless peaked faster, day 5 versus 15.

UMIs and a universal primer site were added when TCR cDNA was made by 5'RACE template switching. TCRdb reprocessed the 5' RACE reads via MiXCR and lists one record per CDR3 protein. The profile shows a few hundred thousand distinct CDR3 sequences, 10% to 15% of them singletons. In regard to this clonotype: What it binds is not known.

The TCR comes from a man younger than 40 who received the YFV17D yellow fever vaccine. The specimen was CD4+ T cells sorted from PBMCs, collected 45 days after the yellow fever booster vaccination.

This chain's CDR3 is CASSLARGGTEAFF. In DNA form, the CDR3 reads TGTGCCAGCAGCTTAGCGCGAGGAGGCACTGAAGCTTTCTTT. The rearrangement joins TRBV7-2 to TRBJ1-1; D ambiguous. The CDR3 runs to 14 residues. Per the germline V gene, CDR1 is SGHTA and CDR2 is FQGNSA. V gave up 0 bases and J gave up 4 bases, with 9 bases separating them.